These T cell receptor beta chains were read from a single sample in a study of identical twins. TCRdb reprocessed the 5' RACE reads with MiXCR, giving one entry per CDR3 protein. The sample contains more than 1.5 million distinct CDR3 sequences, more than 30% of which appear only once. Sequenced input: cord blood. These receptors originate from a newborn girl in good health. CDR3s include the opening cysteine and the closing phenylalanine or tryptophan.

v_gene: TRBV29-1; CDR3aa: CSVVAGAGEKLFF
v_gene: TRBV7-9; CDR3aa: CASRKGGGTAFF
v_gene: TRBV10-2; CDR3aa: CASSAGTLQNIQYF
v_gene: TRBV10-3; CDR3aa: CAISSVNEQFF
v_gene: TRBV25-1; CDR3aa: CASSPFLNTEAFF
v_gene: TRBV12-3/TRBV12-4; CDR3aa: CASSFSVGTSTSDTQYF
v_gene: TRBV5-5; CDR3aa: CASSRGTGGTVQYF
v_gene: TRBV6-5; CDR3aa: CASKGGYEQYF
v_gene: TRBV5-1; CDR3aa: CASSLLDRGETQYF
v_gene: TRBV7-9; CDR3aa: CASSPSGILNTEAFF
v_gene: TRBV12-3/TRBV12-4; CDR3aa: CASSLEAWSSYNEQFF
v_gene: TRBV5-1; CDR3aa: CASSRNIGAEAFF
v_gene: TRBV13; CDR3aa: CASSLTAAGGPGNEQFF
v_gene: TRBV6-1; CDR3aa: CASSELTGVGEQYF
v_gene: TRBV30; CDR3aa: CAWSVMANEQFF
v_gene: TRBV27; CDR3aa: CASSKSGLAYNEQFF
v_gene: TRBV20-1; CDR3aa: CSATPTAANYGYTF
v_gene: TRBV7-2; CDR3aa: CASSLAGSIQYF
v_gene: TRBV20-1; CDR3aa: CSARDGGDYGYTF
v_gene: TRBV5-1; CDR3aa: CASSLERADTQYF
v_gene: TRBV5-1; CDR3aa: CASSLQVPRETQYF
v_gene: TRBV5-4; CDR3aa: CASRLGESSEQYF
v_gene: TRBV15; CDR3aa: CATSILDRDNEQFF
v_gene: TRBV20-1; CDR3aa: CSARVPPNQPQHF
v_gene: TRBV4-2; CDR3aa: CASSQDWGPRGSVNEQFF
v_gene: TRBV28; CDR3aa: CASRLLRLAGGAPYEQYF
v_gene: TRBV29-1; CDR3aa: CSVDGRGDISYEQYF
v_gene: TRBV25-1; CDR3aa: CASSDRGLRYEQYF
v_gene: TRBV11-2; CDR3aa: CASSLLCGGTDTQYF
v_gene: TRBV20-1; CDR3aa: CSARDPQWGNHEVFF
v_gene: TRBV25-1; CDR3aa: CASSELPGRNSYEQYF
v_gene: TRBV5-1; CDR3aa: CASSSHLDTQYF
v_gene: TRBV2; CDR3aa: CASRQRGITDTQYF
v_gene: TRBV12-5; CDR3aa: CASGLGFEQFF
v_gene: TRBV2; CDR3aa: CASNLGRAGQPQHF
v_gene: TRBV28; CDR3aa: CASSCLVTGQYF
v_gene: TRBV18; CDR3aa: CASSPGQGDEKLFF
v_gene: TRBV5-1; CDR3aa: CASSSVELPSTDTQYF
v_gene: TRBV4-1; CDR3aa: CASSQDPNGGYEQYF
v_gene: TRBV6-1; CDR3aa: CASRSPLGTEAFF
v_gene: TRBV7-8; CDR3aa: CASSLVGSQPQHF
v_gene: TRBV20-1; CDR3aa: CSARLAGVPYSYNEQYF
v_gene: TRBV10-3; CDR3aa: CAISVRGETQYF
v_gene: TRBV7-2; CDR3aa: CASSSRGLAGSGYF
v_gene: TRBV6-1; CDR3aa: CASKGGAHNEQYF
v_gene: TRBV12-3/TRBV12-4; CDR3aa: CASSLGLGGTQHF
v_gene: TRBV7-9; CDR3aa: CASRPGRRGRPPSGNTIYF
v_gene: TRBV28; CDR3aa: CASNRDRVDTEAFF
v_gene: TRBV4-1; CDR3aa: CASSRTILGLAGNTFF
v_gene: TRBV20-1; CDR3aa: CSAREFPVVQITDTQYF
v_gene: TRBV24-1; CDR3aa: CATGGYNSPLHF
v_gene: TRBV7-2; CDR3aa: CASSLPPSGTDTQYF
v_gene: TRBV20-1; CDR3aa: CSLVEGLTDTQYF